The present T cell receptor (beta chain) was sequenced within a study of cytomegalovirus exposure and HLA in healthy donors. The study, taken as a whole, reports: Presence/absence comparisons presumed near-even sequencing depth among donors.

A note on this clone: Its specificity is not known.

This CDR3 region has 13 residues. Germline CDR1 reads MNHNS; CDR2 reads SASEGT. Trimming took 5 bases from V and 8 from J, leaving 15 bases between them. PCR primers comprised 60 Vbeta and 13 Jbeta primers. Generated by immunoSEQ multiplex PCR, the TCRdb table keeps only in-frame clones and is missing some. The sample gives roughly 82,000 clones, about 74% of which show up once; 6.2% is in the top ten. This sequence joins TRBV6-1 and TRBJ1-1; tentative D call: TRBD1 (5 bases). The sequence was obtained from a woman aged 50 to 65 in good health and CMV-seropositive. The specimen sequenced was PBMCs. The CDR3 DNA reads TGTGCCAGCAGTCAGACAGCCTCCTCGGAAGCTTTCTTT. This translates into CASSQTASSEAFF.